This TCR beta chain came from a study of identical twins. Overall study results and limits: Out-of-frame alpha sequences that twins shared showed excess low generation probability. Twins' excess sharing was less marked for out-of-frame beta sequences. Researchers caution that invariant MAIT and iNKT cells could partly confound zero-insertion analyses. Models, which agreed with sharing between unrelated individuals, nonetheless underestimated the out-of-frame TCR alpha sharing seen in monozygotic twins.

Germline V lookup: CDR1 SNHLY, CDR2 FYNNEI. This CDR3 is built from 14 residues. V lost 3 bases to trimming and J lost 0 bases, with 9 bases between them. TCRdb redid the calling of the 5' RACE reads with MiXCR, one entry per CDR3 protein. The sample gives more than 1.5 million distinct CDR3 sequences, about 31% of which show up once; more than 0.25% is in the top ten. This clonotype was seen only a few times. Its target is not known. The sequence derives from a newborn girl in good health. The chain combines TRBV2 with TRBJ2-7; D is unresolved. The sequenced sample was cord blood. In nucleotides, the CDR3 is TGTGCCAGCAGTGATCCCATAGCCTCCTACGAGCAGTACTTC. This codes for CASSDPIASYEQYF. The whole variable domain, remainder taken from reference TRBV2 and TRBJ2-7, is EPEVTQTPSHQVTQMGQEVILRCVPISNHLYFYWYRQILGQKVEFLVSFYNNEISEKSEIFDDQFSVERPDGSNFTLKIRSTKLEDSAMYFCASSDPIASYEQYFGPGTRLTVT.